The T cell receptor (beta chain) described here comes from a study of human T cells and chemical hapten exposure (TCRdb year 2021). About the investigation overall: For sensitization, 2% DPC in acetone was applied to a roughly 2 cm by roughly 2 cm area of upper inner arm skin. In alopecia patients, the study followed how the peripheral blood TCR repertoire changed in vivo over primary and secondary sensitization to diphenylcyclopropenone (DPC), a hapten. Blood samples were taken from patients before sensitization (week 0) and then at 2, 6 and about 24 weeks after DPC sensitization. Patients additionally received weekly therapeutic DPC doses to the scalp throughout the roughly 24-week study period. Alopecia areata with under or over 50% scalp involvement, alopecia totalis and alopecia universalis were represented in the patient cohort, which was mostly female. Patch testing was done on the upper back using Finn chambers containing 0.01% DPC, and results were scored after 6 days according to International Contact Dermatitis Research Group standards. Nearly 30 alopecia patients provided blood for TCR sequencing at one to four time points (pre-sensitization, 2, 6 and 24 weeks). The libraries were sequenced as a pool, and the TCR yield per sample differed mostly because of small variations in library volumes within the pool.

The library was built by means of RACE. Instrument on record: NextSeq 500. Library preparation attached unique molecular identifiers to individual cDNA molecules for quantitative, reproducible TCR counting. From each blood RNA sample, both TCR alpha and TCR beta chains were sequenced. The original methods were these. Samples had a median of roughly 98,000 TCRs, with a range from about 23,224 to 700,000. The Decombinator software suite was used to annotate V, J and CDR3 in the TCR reads. For the PS versus PT1 abundance plots, all samples were subsampled to the same number of TCRs (28,000). Expanded TCRs were defined as absent before sensitization and observed at least eight times at the 2-week time point. The raw public data were reprocessed by TCRdb itself: fastp quality trimming at Q25, MiXCR clonotype calling, in-frame beta chains only. A single entry per CDR3 protein holds the most common genes and DNA from its merged rows. The V and J calls shown here were made by TCRdb, not taken from the authors' results. The sample includes some 90,000 distinct CDR3 sequences, with approximately 10% observed a single time. The ten largest clones represent more than 3% of the sample.

Concerning this clonotype: Its recognized antigen is unknown. The sample holds no much larger clone one base away, and base qualities are not on file.

General study outcomes and caveats: Patch test score correlated positively with the number of PT1 expanded TCRs, reaching significance at thresholds 8, 16 and 32 but not at 4. Repeated subsampling changed both the strength of the expansion versus patch-test correlation and the threshold at which that correlation became significant. Because every patient had alopecia, a presumed autoimmune disease, the patients' immune response might differ from that of healthy individuals. DPC sensitization did not change how many TCRs were above 1 in 1000 frequency, and no evidence was found of alterations in global repertoire structure. Compared with pre-sensitization or healthy control sets, expanded TCRs formed significantly more large CDR3 similarity clusters, which is consistent with antigen-driven responses.

The sample's time point, from its label and the paper: patch test 2, 6 weeks after DPC sensitization. Taken with the paper, the label for treatment or condition translates to: therapeutic diphenylcyclopropenone sensitization with weekly scalp DPC. At every patch-test visit, the blood draw took place before the patch test was put on. To be eligible, patients had to be aged 18 to 70, diagnosed with alopecia and judged suitable for DPC therapy, while pregnant patients were excluded. Total RNA was extracted from unfractionated whole blood collected in Tempus Blood RNA tubes. Counted from cysteine to phenylalanine, this CDR3 has 16 amino acids. Of all the DNA, just the CDR3 is kept, 48 bases in frame from base 1. V is cut back by 4 bases and J by 9 bases, with 7 bases in the junction unmatched. The germline V gene encodes CDR1 SGHKS and CDR2 YYEKEE (reference sequence).

The receptor was derived from a woman between 40 and 55 years old with alopecia areata. Some clones in this sample may be carry-over from other donors' samples. Specimen: whole blood, collected in connection with sensitization to the hapten diphenylcyclopropenone (DPC). This chain is built from TRBV5-5 and TRBJ2-1, with 16 bases in between that match TRBD2. The bases read TGTGCCAGCAGCGGGGGACTAGCGGGAGGGCCTGGTGAGCAGTTCTTC. Protein translation: CASSGGLAGGPGEQFF.